The 7 T cell receptor beta chains below all came from one sample that was sequenced in a study of cytomegalovirus exposure and HLA in healthy donors (dated by TCRdb to about 2017). Libraries were prepared through the immunoSEQ multiplex PCR assay. A mixture of 60 forward primers for TCR Vbeta segments and 13 reverse primers for TCR Jbeta segments was used in the multiplex PCR. TCRdb holds this immuneACCESS table with in-frame rearrangements only. Some clones are missing; in checked studies, unresolved V genes explain under half, and the rest has no known cause. Recorded for this sample are around 200,000 clones; roughly four fifths of them occurred a single time. 9.5% to 13% of the sample is held by the ten biggest clonotypes. Sequences were obtained from PBMCs. The receptors were sampled from a woman aged 45-65 years in good health and CMV-seropositive.

V usage is TRBV7-9 and J usage is TRBJ2-7, with D perhaps matching TRBD1 (7 bases). CDR3 length: 17 residues. The V and J ends lost 5 bases and 0 bases respectively, with 20 bases between them. From germline, CDR1 is SEHNR and CDR2 FQNEAQ (reference sequence). CDR3: CASSRGTDILSSYEQYF. As DNA, the CDR3 is TGTGCCAGCAGCCGGGGGACAGATATTTTATCCTCCTACGAGCAGTACTTC.

The rearrangement joins TRBV6-5 to TRBJ2-2, with 7 bases that match TRBD1. CDR1 MNHEY and CDR2 SVGAGI come from the germline V gene. This CDR3 has 15 residues. V was pared by 6 bases and J by 3 bases, with 7 bases of the junction left unmatched. The CDR3 DNA reads TGTGCCAGCAGAACGGGACAGACCTACACCGGGGAGCTGTTTTTT. Residues: CASRTGQTYTGELFF.

The chain employs TRBV19 and TRBJ1-3; 7 nucleotides match TRBD1. V lost 7 bases to trimming and J lost 7 bases; unmatched junction nucleotides: 4. CDR1 is LNHDA, CDR2 SQIVND, per germline (reference sequence). The CDR3 covers 12 residues. The CDR3 DNA reads TGTGCCAGTATCGCACAGGGGAACACCATATATTTT. Translation gives CASIAQGNTIYF.

The chain links TRBV28 to TRBJ1-2; D possibly corresponds to TRBD1 (6 bases). Looked up from germline, CDR1 is MDHEN and CDR2 is SYDVKM. Trimming shortened V by 5 bases and J by 6 bases, and 16 bases separated the two germline ends. The CDR3 spans 14 residues. The CDR3 DNA reads as TGTGCCAGCAGTCTCGAACGGGGGGCCCATGGCTACACCTTC. It codes for CASSLERGAHGYTF.

The chain combines TRBV7-8 with TRBJ1-1, with D perhaps matching TRBD1 (6 bases). CDR3 length: 13 amino acids. Germline values: CDR1 SGHVS, CDR2 FQNEAQ. Trimming removed 5 bases from V and 1 base from J, with 8 bases in between. CDR3 sequence: CASSQDRNTEAFF. CDR3 sequence (DNA): TGTGCCAGCAGCCAGGACAGGAACACTGAAGCTTTCTTT.

This chain connects TRBV2 to TRBJ2-2; D is possibly TRBD1 (5 bases). This CDR3 has 15 residues. V lost 6 bases to trimming and J lost 0 bases, with 11 bases between them. Germline CDR1 reads SNHLY; CDR2 reads FYNNEI. CDR3 sequence: CASRGPRPNTGELFF. Written as DNA, the CDR3 is TGTGCCAGCAGGGGGCCCCGTCCGAACACCGGGGAGCTGTTTTTT.

J is TRBJ1-3 and V is TRBV7-2, with 8 bases aligning to TRBD1. CDR1 is SGHTA, CDR2 FQGNSA, per germline. The V gene end was trimmed by 2 bases and the J gene end by 3 bases; junction bases not matched to a gene: 6. The CDR3 runs 16 residues. The CDR3 sequence: CASSLWTGYSGNTIYF. Written as DNA, the CDR3 is TGTGCCAGCAGCTTATGGACAGGGTATAGTGGAAACACCATATATTTT.